Listed below are T cell receptor beta chains from one sample, sequenced in a study of cytomegalovirus exposure and HLA in healthy donors. Profiled with immunoSEQ multiplex PCR; TCRdb holds only in-frame clones, not every one. The table lists around 35,000 clones, with about 1.9% in the top ten. The source material was PBMCs. These receptors were taken from a woman aged 40 to 50 in good health and CMV-seropositive. Each CDR3 is given with its conserved first and last residue. D genes are given only for firm matches.

J | V | D | CDR3 | DNA
TRBJ1-6 | TRBV5-1 | TRBD1 | CASSSAGQGDSPLHF | TGCGCCAGCAGCTCTGCAGGACAGGGGGATTCACCCCTCCACTTT
TRBJ2-3 | TRBV19 | NA | CASSSTGVTDTQYF | TGTGCCAGTAGTAGCACGGGGGTCACAGATACGCAGTATTTT
TRBJ1-4 | TRBV28 | TRBD1 | CASSFMGQGKLFF | TGTGCCAGCAGTTTTATGGGACAGGGAAAACTGTTTTTT
TRBJ1-3 | TRBV11-2 | NA | CASSLDGGSGNTIYF | TGTGCCAGCAGCTTAGACGGGGGCTCTGGAAACACCATATATTTT
TRBJ2-3 | TRBV4-1 | TRBD2 | CASSQSLAGGLSTDTQYF | TGCGCCAGCAGCCAATCATTAGCGGGAGGGCTTAGCACAGATACGCAGTATTTT
TRBJ1-2 | TRBV7-6 | NA | CASSLYTTGLGYTF | TGTGCCAGCAGCTTGTACACTACAGGGTTAGGCTACACCTTC
TRBJ2-1 | TRBV29-1 | NA | CSVAQRVSYNEQFF | TGCAGCGTTGCCCAGCGGGTATCTTACAATGAGCAGTTCTTC
TRBJ2-1 | TRBV5-1 | TRBD2 | CASSEASGGNEQFF | TGCGCCAGCAGCGAAGCTAGCGGGGGAAATGAGCAGTTCTTC
TRBJ1-5 | TRBV15 | NA | CATSRGPGRDQPQHF | TGTGCCACCAGCAGGGGCCCGGGAAGAGATCAGCCCCAGCATTTT
TRBJ2-7 | TRBV5-5 | NA | CASSIRQAAYEQYF | TGTGCCAGCAGCATCCGACAGGCCGCCTACGAGCAGTACTTC
TRBJ1-4 | TRBV5-1 | NA | CASSLQGFNEKLFF | TGCGCCAGCAGCCTTCAGGGGTTCAATGAAAAACTGTTTTTT
TRBJ2-1 | TRBV6-1 | TRBD2 | CASRGASGVYEQFF | TGTGCCAGCAGGGGGGCTAGCGGGGTATATGAGCAGTTCTTC
TRBJ1-2 | TRBV28 | TRBD1 | CASRSTGTGVYGYTF | TGTGCCAGCAGATCAACCGGGACAGGGGTCTATGGCTACACCTTC
TRBJ2-7 | TRBV18 | TRBD2 | CASSEGLADPWDYEQYF | TGTGCCAGCTCCGAGGGACTAGCGGACCCTTGGGACTACGAGCAGTACTTC
TRBJ2-7 | TRBV5-1 | NA | CASRKAGSEQYF | TGCGCCAGCAGGAAAGCGGGTTCCGAGCAGTACTTC
TRBJ1-6 | TRBV10-3 | NA | CAISPRRGESYNSPLHF | TGTGCCATCAGCCCGAGGAGGGGCGAATCCTATAATTCACCCCTCCACTTT
TRBJ1-2 | TRBV7-9 | NA | CASSSTGRNYGYTF | TGTGCCAGCAGCTCGACCGGGAGAAACTATGGCTACACCTTC
TRBJ2-7 | TRBV28 | NA | CASSSGDRYYEQYF | TGTGCCAGCAGTTCTGGCGACAGATACTACGAGCAGTACTTC
TRBJ2-6 | TRBV5-5 | NA | CASSRQLSGANVLTF | TGTGCCAGCAGCAGACAGCTCTCTGGGGCCAACGTCCTGACTTTC
TRBJ2-2 | TRBV5-4 | NA | CASSLEPGTANTGELFF | TGTGCCAGCAGCTTGGAGCCCGGAACAGCGAACACCGGGGAGCTGTTTTTT
TRBJ1-6 | TRBV13 | TRBD1 | CASSFQRGQGSPLHF | TGTGCCAGCAGCTTTCAGAGGGGACAGGGTTCACCCCTCCACTTT
TRBJ1-1 | TRBV7-9 | TRBD1 | CASSLTGEGYTEAFF | TGTGCCAGCAGCTTGACAGGGGAGGGGTACACTGAAGCTTTCTTT
TRBJ2-1 | TRBV23-1 | TRBD1 | CASSQWTGPSYNEQFF | TGCGCCAGCAGTCAGTGGACAGGCCCTTCCTACAATGAGCAGTTCTTC
TRBJ2-7 | TRBV11-2 | TRBD2 | CASSAGLAGVPHEQYF | TGTGCCAGCAGCGCCGGACTAGCGGGAGTACCCCACGAGCAGTACTTC
TRBJ1-2 | TRBV18 | NA | CASSPNPAGPGYGYTF | TGTGCCAGCTCACCAAATCCCGCAGGTCCAGGCTATGGCTACACCTTC
TRBJ1-4 | TRBV5-1 | TRBD1 | CASSKGTGVAEKLFF | TGCGCCAGCAGCAAAGGGACAGGGGTAGCTGAAAAACTGTTTTTT
TRBJ2-5 | TRBV4-2 | TRBD2 | CASSQEIAGGPYQETQYF | TGTGCCAGCAGCCAAGAAATAGCGGGGGGCCCGTACCAAGAGACCCAGTACTTC
TRBJ1-5 | TRBV19 | NA | CASSIPRAQPQHF | TGTGCCAGTAGTATCCCCAGGGCCCAGCCCCAGCATTTT
TRBJ2-2 | TRBV4-1 | TRBD1 | CASSRWTGTDTGELFF | TGCGCCAGCAGTCGTTGGACAGGGACGGACACCGGGGAGCTGTTTTTT
TRBJ1-1 | TRBV6-5 | NA | CASGGVDEAFF | TGTGCCAGCGGGGGGGTGGATGAAGCTTTCTTT
TRBJ2-5 | TRBV7-8 | TRBD1 | CASSHAGGTGFLGPSWVTQYF | TGTGCCAGCAGCCACGCGGGCGGGACAGGGTTTTTAGGGCCGTCCTGGGTGACCCAGTACTTC
TRBJ2-5 | TRBV7-2 | TRBD1 | CASSLDRQGGETQYF | TGTGCCAGCAGCTTAGATCGACAGGGGGGGGAGACCCAGTACTTC
TRBJ1-5 | TRBV27 | NA | CASSLRGINQPQHF | TGTGCCAGCAGTTTAAGGGGTATCAATCAGCCCCAGCATTTT
TRBJ1-1 | TRBV5-1 | NA | CASSLRTDTEAFF | TGCGCCAGCAGCCTAAGGACAGACACTGAAGCTTTCTTT
TRBJ1-2 | TRBV6-5 | TRBD1 | CASSPRGFVGYTF | TGTGCCAGCAGTCCCAGGGGGTTTGTTGGCTACACCTTC
TRBJ2-3 | TRBV5-4 | NA | CASSFDGIDTQYF | TGTGCCAGCAGCTTTGACGGGATAGATACGCAGTATTTT
TRBJ2-2 | TRBV4-2 | TRBD2 | CASSQDRTSGFGELFF | TGTGCCAGCAGCCAAGATCGGACTAGCGGGTTCGGGGAGCTGTTTTTT
TRBJ2-3 | TRBV4-2 | TRBD1 | CASSQAGGFSTDTQYF | TGTGCCAGCAGCCAGGCAGGGGGTTTCAGCACAGATACGCAGTATTTT
TRBJ2-2 | TRBV27 | NA | CASMPLISGGELFF | TGTGCCAGCATGCCCCTAATCAGCGGCGGGGAGCTGTTTTTT
TRBJ2-2 | TRBV4-3 | NA | CASSAFRGTGELFF | TGCGCCAGCAGCGCATTCAGGGGCACCGGGGAGCTGTTTTTT
TRBJ1-2 | TRBV19 | NA | CASSIKSYGYTF | TGTGCCAGTAGTATAAAGAGCTATGGCTACACCTTC
TRBJ1-5 | TRBV28 | NA | CASSFPGDQPQHF | TGTGCCAGCAGTTTTCCCGGGGATCAGCCCCAGCATTTT
TRBJ1-5 | TRBV7-9 | NA | CASSLGGGPQPQHF | TGTGCCAGCAGCTTAGGCGGGGGGCCTCAGCCCCAGCATTTT
TRBJ2-7 | TRBV18 | NA | CASSPRRSYEQYF | TGTGCCAGCTCACCCCGCAGATCCTACGAGCAGTACTTC
TRBJ2-3 | TRBV7-3 | NA | CASSLRAGGYTDTQYF | TGTGCCAGCAGCTTAAGAGCCGGCGGGTACACAGATACGCAGTATTTT
TRBJ1-1 | TRBV30 | NA | CAWSAWGGPMNTEAFF | TGTGCCTGGAGTGCCTGGGGAGGACCCATGAACACTGAAGCTTTCTTT
TRBJ1-2 | TRBV20-1 | NA | CSARSGLGYTF | TGCAGTGCTAGGTCAGGGCTTGGCTACACCTTC
TRBJ1-1 | TRBV2 | TRBD1 | CASNLGQGSTEAFF | TGTGCCAGCAACTTGGGACAGGGGAGCACTGAAGCTTTCTTT